The 22 T cell receptor beta chains below come from one sample, sequenced in a study of T cell changes during pregnancy in multiple sclerosis. Profiling relied on immunoSEQ multiplex PCR, and the TCRdb table lists in-frame clones only, not all of them. The sample consists of about 40,000 clones, about 94% of them appearing once. Sequencing used peripheral blood, obtained in the third trimester of pregnancy. The receptors originated from a female donor with multiple sclerosis, enrolled in a pregnancy study.

This clone was recorded only once. V gene TRBV19 combines with J gene TRBJ1-5; maybe TRBD1 (5 bases). This CDR3 is built from 15 residues. The germline V gene has CDR1 LNHDA and CDR2 SQIVND (reference sequence). V was clipped by 5 bases and J by 11 bases, with 22 bases between them. The CDR3 protein is CASSSLGGLPSAQHF. CDR3 sequence (DNA): TGTGCCAGTAGTTCCCTGGGGGGACTACCCTCAGCCCAGCATTTT.

This chain links TRBV10-3 with TRBJ1-4; D perhaps matches TRBD1 (6 bases). V lost 5 bases and J 0 bases, leaving 10 bases between the germline ends. This CDR3 contains 15 residues. The germline CDR1 and CDR2 sequences are ENHRY and SYGVKD. The CDR3 region has the DNA TGTGCCATCAGTCTGGGACACGCAACTAATGAAAAACTGTTTTTT. Protein sequence: CAISLGHATNEKLFF.

The gene calls are TRBV19 and TRBJ1-2; D call uncertain. V gave up 5 bases and J gave up 7 bases, with 14 bases separating them. The CDR3 runs to 13 residues. CDR1 and CDR2 from the germline V gene are LNHDA and SQIVND (reference sequence). The CDR3 is CASSPRSLGGYTF. CDR3 DNA sequence: TGTGCCAGTAGTCCGCGGTCCCTGGGTGGCTACACCTTC.

The chain employs TRBV27 and TRBJ2-2, with 7 bases that match TRBD1. Trimming took 5 bases from V and 0 from J; bases not matched to a gene: 3. Germline V gene lookup returns CDR1 MNHEY and CDR2 SMNVEV (reference sequence). This CDR3 contains 15 residues. This CDR3 is CASSPGTANTGELFF. DNA for the CDR3: TGTGCCAGCAGTCCTGGGACAGCGAACACCGGGGAGCTGTTTTTT.

The rearrangement links TRBV7-8 to TRBJ2-3, with D tentatively TRBD2 (6 bases). Trimming left V 5 bases short and J 4 bases short, with 16 bases between. CDR1 and CDR2 (germline): SGHVS, FQNEAQ. This CDR3 has 15 residues. The CDR3 protein is CASSRSGRGADTQYF. The DNA of the CDR3 is TGTGCCAGCAGCCGCTCGGGCCGCGGGGCAGATACGCAGTATTTT.

The chain has TRBV7-8 and TRBJ1-2; D perhaps matches TRBD1 (5 bases). The germline CDR1 and CDR2 sequences are SGHVS and FQNEAQ. Trimming left V 4 bases short and J 5 bases short, with 17 bases between. The CDR3 extends over 15 amino acids. CDR3 sequence reads: CASSSRHPTAYGYTF. In DNA, the CDR3 is TGTGCCAGCAGCTCACGACATCCGACAGCGTATGGCTACACCTTC.

The genes are TRBV28 and TRBJ2-3; TRBD1 aligns across 7 bases. This CDR3 has 16 residues. The ends lost 3 bases at V and 2 bases at J; junction bases unmatched: 8. Germline CDR1 MDHEN, CDR2 SYDVKM. CDR3 nucleotide sequence: TGTGCCAGCAGTTTGGGTAGGGGGCGGCACACAGATACGCAGTATTTT. It yields the protein CASSLGRGRHTDTQYF. Using reference TRBV28 and TRBJ2-3 for the parts outside the CDR3, the full variable domain is DVKVTQSSRYLVKRTGEKVFLECVQDMDHENMFWYRQDPGLGLRLIYFSYDVKMKEKGDIPEGYSVSREKKERFSLILESASTNQTSMYLCASSLGRGRHTDTQYFGPGTRLTVL.

The rearrangement links TRBV2 to TRBJ2-4; 7 positions match TRBD1. Germline CDR1 is SNHLY and CDR2 is FYNNEI. This CDR3 has 15 amino acids. The V gene end was trimmed by 1 base and the J gene end by 9 bases; junction bases not matched to a gene: 9. CDR3 nucleotide sequence: TGTGCCAGCAGTGAAGAGGGGGCTAGTCGGCGCATTCAGTACTTC. Translating gives CASSEEGASRRIQYF.

This chain uses TRBV13 with TRBJ2-1; TRBD2 agrees at 14 bases. From germline, CDR1 is PRHDT and CDR2 FYEKMQ (reference sequence). The CDR3 is 15 residues long. V trimming: 3 bases; J trimming: 8 bases; junction bases outside the gene matches: 3. The CDR3 sequence is CASSFGTSGSYEQFF. The CDR3 nucleotides are TGTGCCAGCAGCTTCGGGACTAGCGGGAGTTATGAGCAGTTCTTC.

J is TRBJ1-1 and V is TRBV2; no reliable D call. The CDR3 sequence is 13 residues long. V lost 3 bases to trimming and J lost 3 bases, with 8 bases between them. CDR1 SNHLY and CDR2 FYNNEI come from the germline V gene. CDR3 bases: TGTGCCAGCAGTGAGGAGGCAGACACTGAAGCTTTCTTT. Its translation is CASSEEADTEAFF.

V is TRBV19 and J is TRBJ1-5; 8 bases map to TRBD1. Trimming cost V 5 bases and J 4 bases; bases outside gene matches: 13. This CDR3 region has 17 residues. The V gene's germline CDR1 is LNHDA and CDR2 SQIVND (reference sequence). The CDR3 bases are TGTGCCAGTAGTTTCGGGTCCAGGGGGCGCCGGAATCAGCCCCAGCATTTT. This sequence encodes CASSFGSRGRRNQPQHF.

Written as DNA, the CDR3 is TGTGCCAGCGGAACAGGCGCTTTGAACACTGAAGCTTTCTTT. Translation gives CASGTGALNTEAFF. The chain is built from TRBV28 and TRBJ1-1, with D perhaps matching TRBD1 (5 bases). The germline V gene has CDR1 MDHEN and CDR2 SYDVKM. This CDR3 region has 14 residues. Trimming shortened V by 8 bases and J by 0 bases, and 13 bases separated the two germline ends.

This chain uses TRBV5-6 with TRBJ2-3, with 9 positions matching TRBD2. The V gene's germline CDR1 is SGHDT and CDR2 YYEEEE. The CDR3 length is 16 residues. Losses at the gene ends were 1 base for V and 2 bases for J; bases not matched to a gene: 5. In DNA, the CDR3 is TGTGCCAGCAGCTTGATGGCTAGCGGGACCACAGATACGCAGTATTTT. This translates into CASSLMASGTTDTQYF.

The chain combines TRBV9 with TRBJ2-1; 10 bases fit TRBD2. The CDR3 loop spans 16 amino acids. Germline V gene lookup returns CDR1 SGDLS and CDR2 YYNGEE. J lost 2 bases, V lost 4 bases, and 6 bases had no gene match. The CDR3 sequence is CASSPWTSGAYNEQFF. The CDR3 bases are TGTGCCAGCAGCCCCTGGACTAGCGGTGCCTACAATGAGCAGTTCTTC.

The chain employs TRBV7-9 and TRBJ1-3; perhaps TRBD1 as D (6 bases). The germline V gene has CDR1 SEHNR and CDR2 FQNEAQ (reference sequence). V lost 1 base and J 8 bases, leaving 9 bases between the germline ends. This CDR3 contains 13 residues. CDR3 sequence (DNA): TGTGCCAGCAGCTTAGGAGAGGGGGACACCATATATTTT. It yields the protein CASSLGEGDTIYF.

This clone was observed a single time. J is TRBJ2-2 and V is TRBV4-2; 14 nucleotides line up with TRBD2. The V gene end was trimmed by 4 bases and the J gene end by 3 bases; junction bases not matched to a gene: 1. The CDR3 extends over 16 amino acids. CDR1 is LGHNA, CDR2 YNFKEQ, per germline. CDR3 protein: CASSLGLAGDTGELFF. CDR3 bases: TGTGCCAGCAGCCTGGGACTAGCGGGGGACACCGGGGAGCTGTTTTTT.

The chain has TRBV6-5 and TRBJ1-3; D uncertain. The length of the CDR3 is 15 residues. V lost 0 bases and J lost 1, with 7 bases in between. Germline CDR1 reads MNHEY; CDR2 reads SVGAGI. The CDR3 protein is CASSYSRLSGNTIYF. The CDR3 DNA sequence: TGTGCCAGCAGTTACTCGAGGTTATCTGGAAACACCATATATTTT.

This clone was seen just once. The CDR3 bases are TGCAGCGTTGCAGGGGGGCCGCCCCAAACCTACGAGCAGTACTTC. It is translated as CSVAGGPPQTYEQYF. The J gene is TRBJ2-7, the V gene TRBV29-1; D possibly corresponds to TRBD1 (7 bases). V was clipped by 4 bases and J by 2 bases, with 18 bases between them. This CDR3 is 15 amino acids long. Germline CDR1 SQVTM, CDR2 ANQGSEA.

The chain is built from TRBV4-3 and TRBJ2-7, with D possibly TRBD1 on 6 matching bases. CDR3 size: 16 residues. Per germline, CDR1 LGHNA and CDR2 YSLEER. V lost 0 bases and J 2 bases, leaving 14 bases between the germline ends. The CDR3 region has the DNA TGCGCCAGCAGCCAAGACTACAACAGGGACCCCTACGAGCAGTACTTC. Translating it yields CASSQDYNRDPYEQYF.

The rearrangement uses TRBV4-2 and TRBJ2-1; tentatively, D is TRBD2 (6 bases). The CDR3 loop spans 16 amino acids. Trimming took off 0 bases at V and 1 base at J, with 10 bases between the two ends. Germline loops: CDR1 LGHNA, CDR2 YNFKEQ. This CDR3 reads CASSQEPSGSYNEQFF. The CDR3 DNA reads as TGTGCCAGCAGCCAAGAGCCAAGCGGGTCCTACAATGAGCAGTTCTTC.

With regard to this clone: An end of the junction differs from the germline gene, which may be a read error. This chain uses TRBV15 with TRBJ2-1; D uncertain. Germline V CDR1 and CDR2: LNHNV, YYDKDF (reference sequence). The CDR3 is made up of 15 amino acids. This CDR3 is CVTSRDLSSYNEQFF. The CDR3 DNA reads TGTGTCACCAGCAGAGATTTGAGCTCTTACAATGAGCAGTTCTTC.

V gene TRBV11-2 combines with J gene TRBJ2-1; 7 bases map to TRBD2. Trimming at V came to 4 bases and at J to 0 bases, leaving 3 bases not matched to a gene. The germline V gene has CDR1 SGHAT and CDR2 FQNNGV. The CDR3 consists of 15 residues. This chain's CDR3 is CASSSSGISYNEQFF. The CDR3 DNA reads as TGTGCCAGCAGCTCGAGCGGGATCTCCTACAATGAGCAGTTCTTC. The variable domain in full, with the rest retrieved from reference TRBV11-2 and TRBJ2-1, is EAGVAQSPRYKIIEKRQSVAFWCNPISGHATLYWYQQILGQGPKLLIQFQNNGVVDDSQLPKDRFSAERLKGVDSTLKIQPAKLEDSAVYLCASSSSGISYNEQFFGPGTRLTVL.